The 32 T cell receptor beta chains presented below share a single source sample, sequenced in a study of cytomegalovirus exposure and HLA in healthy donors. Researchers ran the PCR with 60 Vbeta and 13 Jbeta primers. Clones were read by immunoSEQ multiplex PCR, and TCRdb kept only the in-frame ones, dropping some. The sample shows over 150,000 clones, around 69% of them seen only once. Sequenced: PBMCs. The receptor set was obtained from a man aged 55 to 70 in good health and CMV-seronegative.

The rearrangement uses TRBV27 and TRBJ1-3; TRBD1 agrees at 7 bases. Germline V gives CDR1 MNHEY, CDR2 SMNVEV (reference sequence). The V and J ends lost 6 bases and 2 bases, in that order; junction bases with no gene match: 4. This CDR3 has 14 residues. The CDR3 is CASSPGTAGNTIYF. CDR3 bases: TGTGCCAGCAGCCCTGGGACAGCTGGAAACACCATATATTTT.

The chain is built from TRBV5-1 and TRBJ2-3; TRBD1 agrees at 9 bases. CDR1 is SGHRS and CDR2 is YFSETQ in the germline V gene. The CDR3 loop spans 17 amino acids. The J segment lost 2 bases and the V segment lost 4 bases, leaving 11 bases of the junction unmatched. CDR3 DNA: TGCGCCAGCAGCCCGACCGGGACAGGGTCCTCCACAGATACGCAGTATTTT. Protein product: CASSPTGTGSSTDTQYF.

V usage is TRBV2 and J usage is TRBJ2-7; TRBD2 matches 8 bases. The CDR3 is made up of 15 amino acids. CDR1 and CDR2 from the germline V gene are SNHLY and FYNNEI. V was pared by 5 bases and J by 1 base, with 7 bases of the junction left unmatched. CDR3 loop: CASSYIAGLSYEQYF. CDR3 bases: TGTGCCAGCAGTTATATAGCGGGACTTTCCTACGAGCAGTACTTC.

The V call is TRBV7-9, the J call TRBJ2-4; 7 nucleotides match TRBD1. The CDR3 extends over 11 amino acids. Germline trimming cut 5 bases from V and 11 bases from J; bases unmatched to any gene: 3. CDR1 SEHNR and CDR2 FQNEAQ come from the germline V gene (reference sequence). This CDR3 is CASSGQVVQYF. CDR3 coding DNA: TGTGCCAGCAGCGGACAGGTAGTTCAGTACTTC.

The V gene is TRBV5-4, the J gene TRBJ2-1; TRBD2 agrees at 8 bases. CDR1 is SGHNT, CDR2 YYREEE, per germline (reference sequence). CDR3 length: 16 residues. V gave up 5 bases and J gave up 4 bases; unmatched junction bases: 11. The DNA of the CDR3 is TGTGCCAGCAGACCCGGGACTAGAGATTCGTACAATGAGCAGTTCTTC. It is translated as CASRPGTRDSYNEQFF.

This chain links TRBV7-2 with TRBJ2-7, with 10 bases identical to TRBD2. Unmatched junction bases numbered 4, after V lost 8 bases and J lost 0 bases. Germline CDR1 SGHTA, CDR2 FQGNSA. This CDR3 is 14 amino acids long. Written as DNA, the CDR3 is TGTGCCAGCGAAGCGGGGGGGTTCTCCTACGAGCAGTACTTC. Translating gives CASEAGGFSYEQYF.

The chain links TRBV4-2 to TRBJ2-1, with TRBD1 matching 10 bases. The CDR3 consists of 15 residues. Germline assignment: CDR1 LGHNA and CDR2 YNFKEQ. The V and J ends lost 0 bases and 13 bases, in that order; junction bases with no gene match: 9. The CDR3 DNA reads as TGTGCCAGCAGCCAAGACGCTAGGACAGGGGGGACTCAGTTCTTC. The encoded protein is CASSQDARTGGTQFF.

CDR3 nucleotide sequence: TGTGCCAGCAGTTTGGGGAGCATAGCCTACGAGCAGTACTTC. Encoded protein: CASSLGSIAYEQYF. The genes are TRBV28 and TRBJ2-7, with a weak D call TRBD2 (5 bases). V was trimmed by 3 bases and J by 2 bases, leaving 11 bases between them. The CDR3 runs to 14 residues. Germline assignment: CDR1 MDHEN and CDR2 SYDVKM.

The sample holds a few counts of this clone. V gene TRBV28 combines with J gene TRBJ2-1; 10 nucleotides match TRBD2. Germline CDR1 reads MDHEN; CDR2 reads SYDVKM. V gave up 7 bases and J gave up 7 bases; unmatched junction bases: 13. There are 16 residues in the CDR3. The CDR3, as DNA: TGTGCCAGCATTCCGTCTTGGGGAGCGGGGGGGAATGAGCAGTTCTTC. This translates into CASIPSWGAGGNEQFF.

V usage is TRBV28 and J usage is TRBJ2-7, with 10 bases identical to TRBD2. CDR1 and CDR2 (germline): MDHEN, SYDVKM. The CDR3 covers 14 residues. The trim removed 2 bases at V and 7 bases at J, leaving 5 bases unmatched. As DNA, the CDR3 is TGTGCCAGCAGTTTAAGCGGGGGGGCGGGGGAGCAGTACTTC. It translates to CASSLSGGAGEQYF.

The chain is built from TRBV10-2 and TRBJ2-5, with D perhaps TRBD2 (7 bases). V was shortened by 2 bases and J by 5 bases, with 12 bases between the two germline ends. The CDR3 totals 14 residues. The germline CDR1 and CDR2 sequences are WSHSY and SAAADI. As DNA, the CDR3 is TGCGCCAGCAGTGAGGGGGGGGCTCGGGAGACCCAGTACTTC. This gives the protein CASSEGGARETQYF.

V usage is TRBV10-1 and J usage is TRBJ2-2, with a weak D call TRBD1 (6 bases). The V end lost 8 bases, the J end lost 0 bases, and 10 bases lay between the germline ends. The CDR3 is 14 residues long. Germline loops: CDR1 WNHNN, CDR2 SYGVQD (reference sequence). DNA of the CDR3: TGCGCCAGCCTCGGACAGTCGAACACCGGGGAGCTGTTTTTT. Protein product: CASLGQSNTGELFF.

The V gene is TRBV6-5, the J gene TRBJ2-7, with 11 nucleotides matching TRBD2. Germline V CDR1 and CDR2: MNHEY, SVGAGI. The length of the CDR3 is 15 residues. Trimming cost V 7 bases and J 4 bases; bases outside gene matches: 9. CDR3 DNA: TGTGCCAGCAAGGAACCGACTAGCGGGATTTACGAGCAGTACTTC. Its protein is CASKEPTSGIYEQYF.

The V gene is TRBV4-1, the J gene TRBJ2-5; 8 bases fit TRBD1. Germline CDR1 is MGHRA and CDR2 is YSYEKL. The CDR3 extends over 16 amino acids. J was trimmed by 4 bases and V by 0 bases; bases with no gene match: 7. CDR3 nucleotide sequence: TGCGCCAGCAGCCAAGATCGATCCAGGGGGCCAGAGACCCAGTACTTC. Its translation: CASSQDRSRGPETQYF.

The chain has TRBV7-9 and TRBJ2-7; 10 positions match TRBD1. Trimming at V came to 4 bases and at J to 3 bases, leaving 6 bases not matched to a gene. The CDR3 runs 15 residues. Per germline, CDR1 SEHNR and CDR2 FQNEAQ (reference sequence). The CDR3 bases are TGTGCCAGCAGCTCCTGGACAGGGGGAGTCTACGAGCAGTACTTC. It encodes CASSSWTGGVYEQYF.

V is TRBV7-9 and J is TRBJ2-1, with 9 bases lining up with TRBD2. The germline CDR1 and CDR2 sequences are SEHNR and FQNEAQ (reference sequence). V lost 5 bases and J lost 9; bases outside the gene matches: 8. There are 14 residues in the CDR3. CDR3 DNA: TGTGCCAGCAGCCCTAGCGGGGAGATAAGTGAGCAGTTCTTC. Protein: CASSPSGEISEQFF.

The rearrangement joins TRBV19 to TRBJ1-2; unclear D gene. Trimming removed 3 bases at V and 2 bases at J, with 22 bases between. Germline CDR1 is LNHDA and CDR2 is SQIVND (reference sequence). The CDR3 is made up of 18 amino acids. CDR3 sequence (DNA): TGTGCCAGTAGTATGGGCCGAACCATTTCATTTTCGAACTATGGCTACACCTTC. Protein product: CASSMGRTISFSNYGYTF.

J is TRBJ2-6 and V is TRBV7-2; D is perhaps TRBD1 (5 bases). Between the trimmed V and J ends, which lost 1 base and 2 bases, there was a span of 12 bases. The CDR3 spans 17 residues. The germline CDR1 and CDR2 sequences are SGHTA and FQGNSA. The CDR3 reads CASSLVGRSTGANVLTF. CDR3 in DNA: TGTGCCAGCAGCTTAGTGGGGCGGAGTACTGGGGCCAACGTCCTGACTTTC.

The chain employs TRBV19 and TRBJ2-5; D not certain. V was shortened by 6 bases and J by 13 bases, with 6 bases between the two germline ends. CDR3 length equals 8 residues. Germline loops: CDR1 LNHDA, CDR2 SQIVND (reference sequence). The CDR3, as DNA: TGTGCCAGTAGGACACCGTACTTC. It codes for CASRTPYF.

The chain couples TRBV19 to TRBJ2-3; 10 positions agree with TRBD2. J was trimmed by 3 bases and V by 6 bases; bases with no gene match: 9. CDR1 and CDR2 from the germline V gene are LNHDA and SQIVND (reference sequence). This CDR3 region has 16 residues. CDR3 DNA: TGTGCCAGTAGCCCCTGGCTAGCGGGAGTTACAGATACGCAGTATTTT. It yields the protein CASSPWLAGVTDTQYF.

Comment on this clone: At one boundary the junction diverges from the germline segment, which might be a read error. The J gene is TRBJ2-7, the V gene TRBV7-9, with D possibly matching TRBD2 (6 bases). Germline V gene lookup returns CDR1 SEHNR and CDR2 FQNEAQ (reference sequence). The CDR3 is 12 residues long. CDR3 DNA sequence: TGTTCCAGCAGCTTAGGGGACTCCTTGTTCTTTTGG. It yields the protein CSSSLGDSLFFW. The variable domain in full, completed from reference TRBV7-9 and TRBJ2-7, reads DTGVSQNPRHKITKRGQNVTFRCDPISEHNRLYWYRQTLGQGPEFLTYFQNEAQLEKSRLLSDRFSAERPKGSFSTLEIQRTEQGDSAMYLCSSSLGDSLFFWGPGTRLTVT.

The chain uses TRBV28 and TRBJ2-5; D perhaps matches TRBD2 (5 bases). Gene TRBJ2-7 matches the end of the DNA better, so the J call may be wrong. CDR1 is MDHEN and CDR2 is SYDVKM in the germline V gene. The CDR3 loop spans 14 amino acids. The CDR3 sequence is CASSLSGSAYEQYF. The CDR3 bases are TGTGCCAGCAGTTTATCGGGGTCCGCCTACGAGCAGTACTTC.

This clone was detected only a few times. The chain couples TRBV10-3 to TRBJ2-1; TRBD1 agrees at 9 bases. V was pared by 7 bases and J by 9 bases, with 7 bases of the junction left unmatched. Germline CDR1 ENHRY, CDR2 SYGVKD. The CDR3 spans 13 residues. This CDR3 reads CAIMGQGSGEQFF. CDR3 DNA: TGTGCCATCATGGGACAGGGTTCCGGTGAGCAGTTCTTC.

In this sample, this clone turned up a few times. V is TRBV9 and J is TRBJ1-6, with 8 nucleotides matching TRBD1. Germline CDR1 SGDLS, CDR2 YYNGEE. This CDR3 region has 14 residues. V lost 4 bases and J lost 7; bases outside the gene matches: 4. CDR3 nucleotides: TGTGCCAGCAGCCCCCGGGACAGGAATTCACCCCTCCACTTT. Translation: CASSPRDRNSPLHF.

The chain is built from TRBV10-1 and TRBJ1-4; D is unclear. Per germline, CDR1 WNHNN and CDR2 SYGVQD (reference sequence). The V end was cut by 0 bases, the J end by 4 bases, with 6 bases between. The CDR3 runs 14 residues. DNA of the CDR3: TGCGCCAGCAGTGAGTCGCGCGGTAATGAAAAACTGTTTTTT. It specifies CASSESRGNEKLFF.

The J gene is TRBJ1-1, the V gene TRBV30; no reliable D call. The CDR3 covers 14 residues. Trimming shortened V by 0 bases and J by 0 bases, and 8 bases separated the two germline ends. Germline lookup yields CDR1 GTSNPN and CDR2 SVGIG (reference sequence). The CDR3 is CAWSVTVMNTEAFF. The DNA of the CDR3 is TGTGCCTGGAGTGTAACAGTAATGAACACTGAAGCTTTCTTT.

CDR3 nucleotides: TGTGCCATCAGTAGGACTAGCGGCAACTACGAGCAGTACTTC. Translating it yields CAISRTSGNYEQYF. The rearrangement joins TRBV10-3 to TRBJ2-7; 10 bases are a match to TRBD2. Germline CDR1 and CDR2: ENHRY and SYGVKD. The CDR3 runs 14 residues. Unmatched junction bases numbered 4, after V lost 5 bases and J lost 3 bases.

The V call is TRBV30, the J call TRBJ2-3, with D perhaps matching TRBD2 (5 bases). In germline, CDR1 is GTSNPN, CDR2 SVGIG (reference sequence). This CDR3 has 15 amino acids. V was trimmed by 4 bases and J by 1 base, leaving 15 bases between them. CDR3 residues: CAWTTMDGGTDTQYF. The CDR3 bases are TGTGCCTGGACTACGATGGACGGGGGCACAGATACGCAGTATTTT.

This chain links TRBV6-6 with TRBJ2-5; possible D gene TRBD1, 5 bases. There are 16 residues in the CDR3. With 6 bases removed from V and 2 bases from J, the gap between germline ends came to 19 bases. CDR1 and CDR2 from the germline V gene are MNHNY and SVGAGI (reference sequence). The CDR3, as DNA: TGTGCCAGCAGCCGCGACAGAAGTTATGGGCAAGAGACCCAGTACTTC. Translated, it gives CASSRDRSYGQETQYF.

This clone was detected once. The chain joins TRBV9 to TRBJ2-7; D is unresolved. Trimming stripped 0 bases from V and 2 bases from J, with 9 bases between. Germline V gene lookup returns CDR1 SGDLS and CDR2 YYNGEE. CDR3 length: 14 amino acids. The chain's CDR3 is CASSVGSGPYEQYF. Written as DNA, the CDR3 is TGTGCCAGCAGCGTAGGTTCGGGTCCCTACGAGCAGTACTTC.

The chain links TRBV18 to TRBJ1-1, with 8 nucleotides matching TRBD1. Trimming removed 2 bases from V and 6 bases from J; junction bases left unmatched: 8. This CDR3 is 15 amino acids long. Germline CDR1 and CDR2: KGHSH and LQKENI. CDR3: CASSPNGQGLSEAFF. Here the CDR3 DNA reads TGTGCCAGCTCACCAAACGGACAGGGTTTGTCTGAAGCTTTCTTT.

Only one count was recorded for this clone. This chain's CDR3 is CASSLRGGDYEQYF. The CDR3 nucleotides read TGTGCCAGCAGTTTAAGAGGGGGAGATTACGAGCAGTACTTC. The chain couples TRBV27 to TRBJ2-7; tentatively, D is TRBD1 (6 bases). CDR1 and CDR2 (germline): MNHEY, SMNVEV (reference sequence). This CDR3 is 14 amino acids long. Deletions cut 2 bases from V and 4 bases from J, with 12 bases between.